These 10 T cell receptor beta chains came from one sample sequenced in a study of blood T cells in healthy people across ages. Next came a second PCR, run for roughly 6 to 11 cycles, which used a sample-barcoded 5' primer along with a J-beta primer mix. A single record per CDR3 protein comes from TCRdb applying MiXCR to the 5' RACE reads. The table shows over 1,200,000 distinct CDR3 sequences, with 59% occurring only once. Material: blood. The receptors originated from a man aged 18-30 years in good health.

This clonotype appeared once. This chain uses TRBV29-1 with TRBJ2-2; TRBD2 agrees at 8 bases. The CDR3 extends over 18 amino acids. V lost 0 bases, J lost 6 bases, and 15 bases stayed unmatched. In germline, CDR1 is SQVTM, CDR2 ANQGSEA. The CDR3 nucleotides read TGCAGCGTTGAAGATCGGGGGACTAGACCCATTGGCGCCGGGGAGCTGTTTTTT. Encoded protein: CSVEDRGTRPIGAGELFF.

The DNA for the CDR3 is TGCAGTGCTAGAGAAACTAGCCCTGAGCAGTTCTTC. Amino acids: CSARETSPEQFF. The J gene is TRBJ2-1, the V gene TRBV20-1; possible D gene TRBD2, 6 bases. Germline CDR1 and CDR2: DFQATT and SNEGSKA (reference sequence). The V gene lost 0 bases and the J gene lost 9 bases, with 9 bases spanning the gap. This CDR3 region has 12 residues.

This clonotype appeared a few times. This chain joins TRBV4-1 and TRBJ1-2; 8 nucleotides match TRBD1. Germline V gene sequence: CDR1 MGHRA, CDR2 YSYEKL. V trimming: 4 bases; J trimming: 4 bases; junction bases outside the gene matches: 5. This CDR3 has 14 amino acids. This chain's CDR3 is CASSPTGETYGYTF. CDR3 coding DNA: TGCGCCAGCAGCCCGACAGGGGAAACCTATGGCTACACCTTC.

CDR3 sequence (DNA): TGTGCCAGCAGCTCCAGGACAGGGGGTGAGCAGTTCTTC. It encodes CASSSRTGGEQFF. This chain joins TRBV12-3 or TRBV12-4 and TRBJ2-1; 10 bases are shared with TRBD1. This CDR3 has 13 residues. J lost 9 bases, V lost 6 bases, and 5 bases had no gene match.

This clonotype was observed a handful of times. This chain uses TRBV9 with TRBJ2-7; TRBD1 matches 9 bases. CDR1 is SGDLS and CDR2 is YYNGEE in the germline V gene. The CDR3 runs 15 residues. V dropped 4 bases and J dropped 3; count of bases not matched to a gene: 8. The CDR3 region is CASSPGQGMDYEQYF. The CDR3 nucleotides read TGTGCCAGCAGCCCGGGACAGGGAATGGACTACGAGCAGTACTTC.

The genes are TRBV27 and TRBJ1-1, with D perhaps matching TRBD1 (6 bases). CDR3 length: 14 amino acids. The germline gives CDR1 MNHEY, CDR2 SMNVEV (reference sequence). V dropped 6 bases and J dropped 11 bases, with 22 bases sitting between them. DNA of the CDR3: TGTGCCAGCAGCCCCCTCGGGGGTCCAGGGGAGGCTTTCTTT. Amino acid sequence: CASSPLGGPGEAFF.

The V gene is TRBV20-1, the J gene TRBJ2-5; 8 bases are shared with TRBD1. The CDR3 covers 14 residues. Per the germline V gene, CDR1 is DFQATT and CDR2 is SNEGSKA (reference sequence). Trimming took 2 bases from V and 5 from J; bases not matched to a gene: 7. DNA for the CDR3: TGCAGTGCTAGACGACCCAACAGGGGGGAGACCCAGTACTTC. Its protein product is CSARRPNRGETQYF.

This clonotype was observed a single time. Here the CDR3 DNA reads TGTGCCAGCAGCGAATATGCTGGGGCCAACGTCCTGACTTTC. Amino acid sequence: CASSEYAGANVLTF. The rearrangement joins TRBV3-1 to TRBJ2-6; D uncertain. This CDR3 has 14 amino acids. Looked up from germline, CDR1 is LGHDT and CDR2 is YNNKEL (reference sequence). Between the trimmed V and J ends, which lost 5 bases and 2 bases, there was a span of 7 bases. The entire variable domain, with the rest obtained from reference TRBV3-1 and TRBJ2-6, is as follows: DTAVSQTPKYLVTQMGNDKSIKCEQNLGHDTMYWYKQDSKKFLKIMFSYNNKELIINETVPNRFSPKSPDKAHLNLHINSLELGDSAVYFCASSEYAGANVLTFGAGSRLTVL.

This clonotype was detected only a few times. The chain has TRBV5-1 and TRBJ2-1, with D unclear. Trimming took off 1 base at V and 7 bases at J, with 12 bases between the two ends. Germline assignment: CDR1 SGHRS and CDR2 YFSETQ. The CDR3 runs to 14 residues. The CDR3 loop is CASSLTTARNEQFF. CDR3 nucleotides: TGCGCCAGCAGCTTGACCACAGCCAGGAATGAGCAGTTCTTC. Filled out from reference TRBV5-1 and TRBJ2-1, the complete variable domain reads KAGVTQTPRYLIKTRGQQVTLSCSPISGHRSVSWYQQTPGQGLQFLFEYFSETQRNKGNFPGRFSGRQFSNSRSEMNVSTLELGDSALYLCASSLTTARNEQFFGPGTRLTVL.

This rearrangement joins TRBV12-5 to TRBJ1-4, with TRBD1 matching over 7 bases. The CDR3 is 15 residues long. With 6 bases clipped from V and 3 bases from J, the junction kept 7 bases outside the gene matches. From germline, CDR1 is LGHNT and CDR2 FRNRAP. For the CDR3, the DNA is TGTGCTAGTGGACCACAGGGGATGGCTAATGAAAAACTGTTTTTT. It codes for CASGPQGMANEKLFF.